A single sample gave rise to the 18 T cell receptor beta chains below, sequenced in a study of blood T cells in healthy people across ages. The second PCR ran about 6 to 12 cycles with a sample-barcoded 5' primer and J-beta primers. TCRdb reanalysed the 5' RACE reads using MiXCR and keeps one entry per CDR3 protein. The repertoire holds 500,000 to 600,000 distinct CDR3 sequences, with 25% to 30% as singletons. Sequencing was done on a sample of blood. These receptors all come from a woman aged 70-85 years in good health.

Remarks on this clonotype: A single base separates this from a much larger clone, so it may be a read error. No conserved phenylalanine or tryptophan ends this CDR3, so it is likely a read error. As DNA, the CDR3 is TGCGCCAGCAGCTTGCCTAAGAGACAGGTGAACCAAGAGACCCAGTACCTC. Protein: CASSLPKRQVNQETQYL. This sequence joins TRBV5-1 and TRBJ2-5; D might be TRBD1 (6 bases). The germline CDR1 and CDR2 sequences are SGHRS and YFSETQ. The CDR3 contains 17 residues. V was shortened by 1 base and J by 0 bases, with 16 bases between the two germline ends.

This clonotype was observed a handful of times. Written as DNA, the CDR3 is TGTGCCACCAGTCCGGGACAGGGACGGGGCAATGAGCAGTTCTTC. Amino acid sequence: CATSPGQGRGNEQFF. V and J are TRBV15 and TRBJ2-1; TRBD1 matches 9 bases. Per germline, CDR1 LNHNV and CDR2 YYDKDF (reference sequence). The CDR3 loop spans 15 amino acids. The ends lost 6 bases at V and 6 bases at J; junction bases unmatched: 9.

The chain employs TRBV5-1 and TRBJ1-5, with unresolved D. The V gene's germline CDR1 is SGHRS and CDR2 YFSETQ. The CDR3 extends over 15 amino acids. Trimming stripped 1 base from V and 2 bases from J, with 10 bases between. This CDR3 reads CASSLMGWGNQPQHF. The DNA for the CDR3 is TGCGCCAGCAGCTTGATGGGGTGGGGCAATCAGCCCCAGCATTTT.

The sample holds many counts of this clonotype. The rearrangement links TRBV7-3 to TRBJ1-6; D not certain. This CDR3 spans 13 amino acids. Germline loops: CDR1 SGHTA, CDR2 FQGTGA. The ends were cut back, 3 bases at V and 0 bases at J, with 0 bases in the middle. CDR3 coding DNA: TGTGCCAGCAGCTTCTCCTATAATTCACCCCTCCACTTT. Its protein is CASSFSYNSPLHF.

The V gene is TRBV20-1, the J gene TRBJ1-1; maybe TRBD1 (5 bases). Looked up from germline, CDR1 is DFQATT and CDR2 is SNEGSKA (reference sequence). The germline V and J ends were trimmed by 5 bases and 8 bases, with 15 bases remaining between them. The CDR3 length is 12 residues. CDR3 region: CSAFGHTVEAFF. The CDR3 DNA reads TGCAGTGCTTTTGGACATACGGTAGAAGCTTTCTTT.

The chain employs TRBV5-1 and TRBJ1-2; 7 bases agree with TRBD1. Trimming removed 3 bases from V and 3 bases from J; junction bases left unmatched: 5. The CDR3 length is 14 residues. CDR1 and CDR2 (germline): SGHRS, YFSETQ. The CDR3 protein is CASSSTGRDYGYTF. The CDR3 DNA follows: TGCGCCAGCAGCTCGACAGGGAGGGACTATGGCTACACCTTC. Looking up the rest from reference TRBV5-1 and TRBJ1-2 gives the full variable domain: KAGVTQTPRYLIKTRGQQVTLSCSPISGHRSVSWYQQTPGQGLQFLFEYFSETQRNKGNFPGRFSGRQFSNSRSEMNVSTLELGDSALYLCASSSTGRDYGYTFGSGTRLTVV.

This sequence joins TRBV29-1 and TRBJ2-7; D gene uncertain. The CDR3 has 12 amino acids. Germline CDR1 SQVTM, CDR2 ANQGSEA. Trimming left V 3 bases short and J 2 bases short, with 8 bases between. The DNA of the CDR3 is TGCAGCGTTGAGGACGATGCCTACGAGCAGTACTTC. Amino acid sequence: CSVEDDAYEQYF.

This clonotype has a handful of counts. The gene calls are TRBV9 and TRBJ2-5; a possible D gene is TRBD1 (5 bases). The V gene's germline CDR1 is SGDLS and CDR2 YYNGEE. The length of the CDR3 is 11 residues. Trimming stripped 4 bases from V and 7 bases from J, with 8 bases between. The CDR3 DNA follows: TGTGCCAGCAGCTTCCAGGGGACCCAGTACTTC. Protein product: CASSFQGTQYF.

This clonotype was counted a few times. The chain employs TRBV28 and TRBJ1-6; D might be TRBD1 (6 bases). V was clipped by 3 bases and J by 9 bases, with 18 bases between them. The V gene's germline CDR1 is MDHEN and CDR2 SYDVKM. The CDR3 loop spans 16 amino acids. CDR3 protein: CASSFLRDTRISPLHF. Here the CDR3 DNA reads TGTGCCAGCAGTTTCCTCCGGGACACCAGAATTTCACCCCTCCACTTT.

The chain combines TRBV5-1 with TRBJ2-5, with D perhaps TRBD1 (6 bases). The V end lost 4 bases, the J end lost 2 bases, and 12 bases lay between the germline ends. Germline loops: CDR1 SGHRS, CDR2 YFSETQ. The CDR3 contains 14 residues. CDR3 in DNA: TGCGCCAGCAGCGAGACAGGCGATCAAGAGACCCAGTACTTC. It is translated as CASSETGDQETQYF.

This clonotype has more than one count but fewer than ten. A junction boundary mismatches the germline segment, possibly from a read error. The chain couples TRBV28 to TRBJ2-5; TRBD1 might be the D (6 bases). The DNA end favors TRBJ2-1, so the J call may be wrong. Germline lookup yields CDR1 MDHEN and CDR2 SYDVKM. The CDR3 totals 13 residues. The DNA of the CDR3 is TGTGCCAGCACTAGGACAGCATACAGTGAGCAGTTCTTC. Protein: CASTRTAYSEQFF.

This clonotype was detected a few times. V and J are TRBV7-2 and TRBJ2-5; maybe TRBD1 (6 bases). The end of the DNA fits TRBJ2-7 better, so the J call may be wrong. The CDR3 length is 15 residues. CDR1 and CDR2 from the germline V gene are SGHTA and FQGNSA. Here the CDR3 reads CASSIRLDSSYEQYF. CDR3 in DNA: TGTGCCAGCAGCATACGTCTGGACAGTTCCTACGAGCAGTACTTC.

Here the CDR3 reads CASSQAEGGSYEQYF. CDR3 bases: TGCGCCAGCAGCCAAGCGGAGGGTGGTTCCTACGAGCAGTACTTC. This chain joins TRBV4-3 and TRBJ2-7; possibly TRBD2 for D (6 bases). Germline values: CDR1 LGHNA, CDR2 YSLEER. The CDR3 loop spans 15 amino acids. Trimming took 1 base from V and 1 from J, leaving 11 bases between them.

This clonotype was seen more than once but under ten times. The J gene is TRBJ2-7, the V gene TRBV20-1; D gene unclear. The CDR3 sequence is 13 residues long. CDR1 and CDR2 from the germline V gene are DFQATT and SNEGSKA (reference sequence). Deletions cut 3 bases from V and 7 bases from J, with 16 bases between. CDR3 sequence reads: CSASPNFGREQYF. CDR3 coding DNA: TGCAGTGCTAGTCCTAATTTTGGGCGGGAGCAGTACTTC.

This chain joins TRBV24-1 and TRBJ2-1; D unresolved. This CDR3 contains 12 residues. Germline V gives CDR1 KGHDR, CDR2 SFDVKD. V was shortened by 1 base and J by 7 bases, with 4 bases between the two germline ends. This CDR3 is CATSDFLNEQFF. CDR3 coding DNA: TGTGCCACCAGTGATTTCCTGAATGAGCAGTTCTTC.

This clonotype was counted between two and nine times. The genes are TRBV5-1 and TRBJ2-1; D unclear. The V end lost 4 bases, the J end lost 2 bases, and 10 bases lay between the germline ends. CDR3 length: 14 residues. Germline CDR1 SGHRS, CDR2 YFSETQ. Here the CDR3 reads CASSRWATYNEQFF. The CDR3 nucleotides read TGCGCCAGCAGCCGGTGGGCTACCTACAATGAGCAGTTCTTC.

J is TRBJ2-7 and V is TRBV20-1; D is perhaps TRBD2 (5 bases). This CDR3 contains 13 residues. V gave up 0 bases and J gave up 3 bases, with 9 bases separating them. Per germline, CDR1 DFQATT and CDR2 SNEGSKA (reference sequence). The CDR3 spells CSARDRDFYEQYF. The CDR3 DNA sequence: TGCAGTGCTAGAGATCGGGATTTCTACGAGCAGTACTTC.

This clonotype has only a few counts. The J gene is TRBJ2-1, the V gene TRBV6-4; the match to TRBD2 covers 10 bases. This CDR3 has 15 amino acids. The germline gives CDR1 MRHNA, CDR2 SNTAGT. After removal of 6 bases from V and 8 bases from J, the junction contained 10 bases not matched to a gene. CDR3 sequence (DNA): TGTGCCAGCAGCGTACTAGCGGGGAGTGTCGATGAGCAGTTCTTC. Translating it yields CASSVLAGSVDEQFF.